These 21 T cell receptor beta chains share one sample of origin, sequenced in a study of T cells in Graves' hyperthyroidism and ophthalmopathy. Amplified TCR beta CDR3 regions came from RNA transcripts. The study used the HTBI primer set for a first-round RT-PCR of the TCR CDR3. One entry per CDR3 protein results from TCRdb running MiXCR on the multiplex PCR reads. The table records about 690,000 distinct CDR3 sequences, roughly 17% of them present only once. Sequenced material: blood. The source of these receptors is a man in his fifties with Graves' hyperthyroidism.

This clonotype was detected a few times. V gene TRBV7-9 combines with J gene TRBJ1-4; TRBD1 aligns across 9 bases. Germline lookup yields CDR1 SEHNR and CDR2 FQNEAQ (reference sequence). Trimming at V came to 5 bases and at J to 5 bases, leaving 9 bases not matched to a gene. This CDR3 contains 16 residues. CDR3 sequence (DNA): TGTGCCAGCAGCAACTACAGGGGGCGCGGAAATGAAAAACTGTTTTTT. This sequence encodes CASSNYRGRGNEKLFF.

In its sample, this clonotype was seen many times. The rearrangement links TRBV6-1 to TRBJ2-2; D is ambiguous. This CDR3 is 14 amino acids long. Deletions cut 6 bases from V and 4 bases from J, with 12 bases between. Germline lookup yields CDR1 MNHNS and CDR2 SASEGT. The CDR3 nucleotides read TGTGCCAGCAGGATTCAGACTGGCACCGGGGAGCTGTTTTTT. Protein product: CASRIQTGTGELFF.

This clonotype has a count of ten or more. The chain links TRBV24-1 to TRBJ2-5; 8 positions agree with TRBD1. V lost 4 bases to trimming and J lost 5 bases; unmatched junction nucleotides: 5. The length of the CDR3 is 14 residues. The germline CDR1 and CDR2 sequences are KGHDR and SFDVKD. The CDR3: CATSDPDRGETQYF. DNA for the CDR3: TGTGCCACCAGTGACCCCGACAGGGGCGAGACCCAGTACTTC.

This clonotype was seen a handful of times. The V gene is TRBV3-1, the J gene TRBJ2-2, with 8 nucleotides matching TRBD2. This CDR3 has 15 amino acids. CDR1 LGHDT and CDR2 YNNKEL come from the germline V gene (reference sequence). V was pared by 4 bases and J by 7 bases, with 8 bases of the junction left unmatched. CDR3 nucleotides: TGTGCCAGCAGCCCTGTTAGCGGGATTAGCGGGGAGCTGTTTTTT. Residues: CASSPVSGISGELFF.

V is TRBV9 and J is TRBJ2-1; the D is unclear. V was pared by 0 bases and J by 1 base, with 5 bases between. The CDR3 length is 14 residues. Germline-derived CDR1 and CDR2 are SGDLS and YYNGEE. The chain's CDR3 is CASSVVQSYNEQFF. The DNA for the CDR3 is TGTGCCAGCAGCGTAGTTCAGTCCTACAATGAGCAGTTCTTC.

This clonotype was seen a few times. DNA of the CDR3: TGTGCCAGTGCAACAAATCGGCGCACTGAAGCTTTCTTT. Translating it yields CASATNRRTEAFF. The genes are TRBV6-2 or TRBV6-3 and TRBJ1-1; D remains unclear. CDR1 MNHEY and CDR2 SVGEGT come from the germline V gene. This CDR3 is built from 13 residues. V lost 9 bases to trimming and J lost 4 bases, with 15 bases between them.

This clonotype came up a few times. The chain employs TRBV12-3 or TRBV12-4 and TRBJ2-5, with a possible D match to TRBD2 (6 bases). This CDR3 comprises 13 residues. V gave up 7 bases and J gave up 5 bases, with 14 bases separating them. The DNA of the CDR3 is TGTGCCAGCACCCTGGTGGAGGGGGAGACCCAGTACTTC. It encodes CASTLVEGETQYF.

With regard to this clonotype: A much larger clonotype is one base distant, so this may be a read error. The V call is TRBV3-1, the J call TRBJ2-7, with no clear D. V lost 4 bases to trimming and J lost 5 bases, with 18 bases between them. The CDR3 spans 15 residues. Germline V lookup: CDR1 LGHDT, CDR2 YNNKEL (reference sequence). The CDR3 sequence is CASSPSRTLVNEQYF. Written as DNA, the CDR3 is TGTGCCAGCAGCCCATCACGGACCCTCGTCAACGAGCAGTACTTC.

The V and J genes are TRBV20-1 and TRBJ2-7; D is possibly TRBD1 (6 bases). This CDR3 region has 15 residues. V shed 5 bases and J shed 4 bases, with 21 bases lying between them. Germline values: CDR1 DFQATT, CDR2 SNEGSKA (reference sequence). The CDR3 loop is CSAPTRDTASYEQYF. The CDR3 DNA reads as TGCAGTGCTCCTACCCGGGACACCGCTTCGTACGAGCAGTACTTC.

Note on this clonotype: A much larger clone lies one base from this, so it may be a read error. V and J are TRBV5-1 and TRBJ1-1; D is ambiguous. Germline V gene data show CDR1 as SGHRS and CDR2 as YFSETQ. This CDR3 comprises 15 residues. The DNA of the CDR3 is TGCGCCAGCAGCTTCGGCTCACCGACATCGTCTGAATCTTTCTTT. This sequence encodes CASSFGSPTSSESFF.

Here the CDR3 DNA reads TGCAGTGCTAGGGAGACTAGCGGGAGGGTTAACACCGGGGAGCTGTTTTTT. The encoded protein is CSARETSGRVNTGELFF. This chain links TRBV20-1 with TRBJ2-2, with 14 nucleotides matching TRBD2. CDR1 and CDR2 (germline): DFQATT, SNEGSKA (reference sequence). V shed 3 bases, J shed 2 bases, and the junction held 5 bases outside the gene matches. This CDR3 is built from 17 residues.

Of note for this clonotype: The conserved phenylalanine or tryptophan normally closing the CDR3 is absent here, so this likely arose from a read error. This chain links TRBV7-2 with TRBJ2-3; D is ambiguous. The germline CDR1 and CDR2 sequences are SGHTA and FQGNSA. V was clipped by 4 bases and J by 4 bases, with 18 bases between them. The CDR3 runs to 16 residues. The CDR3 spells CASSSDPGSQADTQYC. The CDR3 nucleotides are TGTGCCAGCAGCTCAGATCCCGGCTCTCAGGCAGATACGCAGTATTGT.

Many counts were recorded for this clonotype. V gene TRBV19 combines with J gene TRBJ1-1; 9 bases align to TRBD1. Germline V gives CDR1 LNHDA, CDR2 SQIVND (reference sequence). The CDR3 contains 16 residues. J lost 1 base, V lost 7 bases, and 10 bases had no gene match. This CDR3 reads CASIRFTGGGNTEAFF. Here the CDR3 DNA reads TGTGCCAGTATCCGCTTTACAGGGGGCGGGAACACTGAAGCTTTCTTT.

The genes are TRBV13 and TRBJ2-3, with D possibly TRBD2 on 5 matching bases. Trimming took 6 bases from V and 2 from J, leaving 12 bases between them. There are 14 residues in the CDR3. Germline V lookup: CDR1 PRHDT, CDR2 FYEKMQ (reference sequence). DNA for the CDR3: TGTGCCAGCAGGGTGGCGGGTCCCACAGATACGCAGTATTTT. Translation: CASRVAGPTDTQYF.

This clonotype was seen at least ten times. The chain is built from TRBV28 and TRBJ2-7, with 12 nucleotides matching TRBD1. Trimming at V came to 8 bases and at J to 7 bases, leaving 12 bases not matched to a gene. The CDR3 covers 15 residues. Germline CDR1 is MDHEN and CDR2 is SYDVKM. Written as DNA, the CDR3 is TGTGCCAGCTGTCCCGCGGGACAGGGGGCGCAGGAGCAGTACTTC. Amino acid sequence: CASCPAGQGAQEQYF.

This clonotype has more than one count but fewer than ten. J is TRBJ2-7 and V is TRBV6-1; D possibly corresponds to TRBD2 (6 bases). V was pared by 4 bases and J by 0 bases, with 10 bases between. In germline, CDR1 is MNHNS, CDR2 SASEGT. CDR3 length equals 14 residues. The CDR3 reads CASSGAGLSYEQYF. The CDR3 DNA is TGTGCCAGCAGTGGAGCGGGCCTCTCCTACGAGCAGTACTTC.

This clonotype was observed a few times. The chain employs TRBV6-2 or TRBV6-3 and TRBJ2-5; D gene unclear. Trimming took 4 bases from V and 2 from J, leaving 11 bases between them. This CDR3 region has 14 residues. Germline V CDR1 and CDR2: MNHEY, SVGEGT. The CDR3 sequence is CASSSPTQQETQYF. The CDR3 DNA reads TGTGCCAGCAGTTCCCCCACGCAGCAAGAGACCCAGTACTTC.

At least ten counts were recorded for this clonotype. The chain joins TRBV28 to TRBJ2-1, with TRBD1 matching over 9 bases. The CDR3 loop spans 16 amino acids. After removal of 1 base from V and 7 bases from J, the junction contained 8 bases not matched to a gene. CDR1 and CDR2 from the germline V gene are MDHEN and SYDVKM. The CDR3 sequence is CASSLFGTGRRNEQFF. CDR3 sequence (DNA): TGTGCCAGCAGTTTATTTGGGACAGGGAGACGGAATGAGCAGTTCTTC.

This clonotype was recorded many times. The chain is built from TRBV20-1 and TRBJ1-5; no firm D call. This CDR3 region has 12 residues. Germline CDR1 DFQATT, CDR2 SNEGSKA (reference sequence). Between the trimmed V and J ends, which lost 2 bases and 4 bases, there was a span of 6 bases. DNA of the CDR3: TGCAGTGCTAGAAACAGTAATCAGCCCCAGCATTTT. It yields the protein CSARNSNQPQHF.

Ten or more counts support this clonotype. The rearrangement uses TRBV12-3 or TRBV12-4 and TRBJ1-3; the match to TRBD1 covers 11 bases. J gave up 0 bases and V 5 bases, and 3 bases lay outside the gene matches. The CDR3 spans 16 residues. CDR3 sequence (DNA): TGTGCCAGCAGTCTGGGACAGGGGGACTCTGGAAACACCATATATTTT. Amino acids: CASSLGQGDSGNTIYF.

This clonotype was counted at least ten times. V usage is TRBV12-3 or TRBV12-4 and J usage is TRBJ2-1; TRBD2 agrees at 9 bases. With V trimmed by 8 bases and J by 4 bases, 9 bases remained unmatched. This CDR3 has 15 amino acids. The CDR3 DNA sequence: TGTGCCAGCCTAGTAGCGGGAGAGAAATACAATGAGCAGTTCTTC. Its protein is CASLVAGEKYNEQFF.